This TCR beta chain was captured by sequencing in a study of blood T cells in healthy people across ages (dated by TCRdb to 2013 to 2016). Regarding the study in general: In model experiments, template switching captured roughly one uniquely barcoded TCR beta cDNA molecule for every two T cells. Age-related changes in TCR beta repertoire diversity were measured in the study by deep sequencing normalized with unique cDNA molecular identifiers. Four age groups were formed from the donors: young (average roughly 15 years), middle-aged (approximately 39), aged (roughly 56) and long-lived (approximately 80). To avoid experimental bias, donors of different ages were randomly spread across the sequencing lanes. The study analyzed two additional independent replicas of 1 million unique cDNA reads from the same blood draw for two donors, one aged 18 to 29 and one aged 80 or older. What the research found in general, with its limitations: Total diversity estimates from one million sequenced T cells were considered lower bounds and underestimates. Conclusive comparison of naive and antigen-experienced compartments was prevented by the profiling of bulk unsorted PBMCs. Because donor CMV infection status was unknown, age-related changes in expanded clonotypes were potentially confounded. Compared with the aged group, the long-lived group had more naive CD4+ T cells, fewer expanded clones and increased TCR diversity, suggesting age selection. Observed TCR beta diversity per million T cells fell roughly linearly with age, and a significant reduction was already apparent by age around 40. There was a strong correlation between observed TCR beta diversity and the percentage of naive T cells measured by flow cytometry.

Regarding this clonotype: Its specific antigen is unknown. No base qualities exist here, and no much larger clone lies one base off it.

The CDR3 runs 19 amino acids, cysteine and phenylalanine included. The DNA shown is the 57-base CDR3, in frame from base 1. Via the germline V gene, CDR1 is SGHRS and CDR2 YFSETQ. V lost 4 bases and J lost 4 bases, and the count of bases not matched to a germline gene is 11. The method behind the library was 5' RACE. Instrument on record: Illumina HiSeq 2500. The second PCR ran for about 7 to 11 cycles and used a J-beta primer mix along with a sample-barcoded 5' primer. A unique molecular identifier was introduced onto each TCR beta cDNA molecule by a template-switch 5' adaptor carrying 12 random nucleotides. Each sample yielded at least 3 million CDR3-containing paired-end reads. All of the RNA was converted into first-strand cDNA using the Mint cDNA synthesis kit, with a TRBC-specific oligonucleotide serving as the primer. All cDNA was treated with uracil-DNA glycosylase and then went through a first 18-cycle PCR with the universal primers M1SS and BC2_uni_R. On the study's bioinformatics: For normalization, 1 million high-quality reads were randomly selected from each sample, with every read carrying a distinct molecular identifier. Reads with shared molecular identifiers were discarded instead of being binned into consensus sequences. MiTCR, with a Q25 quality threshold and the strictest error-elimination algorithm, was used for CDR3 identification, clonotype clustering and error correction. A nonparametric unseen species model using Euler transformation provided a lower-bound estimate of total TCR beta diversity. In-frame beta chains were kept once TCRdb had trimmed the public reads at Q25 with fastp and called clones with MiXCR. Under each unique CDR3 protein, matching rows form one entry showing the most common genes and DNA. TCRdb's processing, not the authors', yielded these V and J calls. The sample table shows about 780,000 distinct CDR3 sequences, and about 62% are seen once. The ten largest clones represent around a quarter of the sample.

Systemically healthy Caucasian individuals from Russia, 39 in total and aged roughly 6 to 95 years, were included as donors. About 10 milliliters of peripheral blood were drawn from each donor into EDTA-treated Vacutainer tubes. Ficoll-Paque density-gradient centrifugation was used to isolate PBMCs, with at least 6.5 million per sample. Trizol reagent was used to extract total RNA from PBMCs, with at least 5.5 micrograms per sample. The percentages of naive CD45RAhigh/CD27high T cells were determined by flow cytometry on a PBMC aliquot from every donor. This receptor was taken from a man aged 30 to 45 in good health. The sequenced material came from blood. The rearranged chain carries TRBV5-1 and TRBJ2-2, with 15 bases matching TRBD2. The nucleotide sequence is given as TGCGCCAGCAGCATGTCGGCGGGACTAGCGGGGGGCGGCACCGGGGAGCTGTTTTTT. Its protein product is CASSMSAGLAGGGTGELFF. Reference TRBV5-1 and TRBJ2-2 genes cover what lies past the CDR3, so the full variable domain is KAGVTQTPRYLIKTRGQQVTLSCSPISGHRSVSWYQQTPGQGLQFLFEYFSETQRNKGNFPGRFSGRQFSNSRSEMNVSTLELGDSALYLCASSMSAGLAGGGTGELFFGEGSRLTVL.